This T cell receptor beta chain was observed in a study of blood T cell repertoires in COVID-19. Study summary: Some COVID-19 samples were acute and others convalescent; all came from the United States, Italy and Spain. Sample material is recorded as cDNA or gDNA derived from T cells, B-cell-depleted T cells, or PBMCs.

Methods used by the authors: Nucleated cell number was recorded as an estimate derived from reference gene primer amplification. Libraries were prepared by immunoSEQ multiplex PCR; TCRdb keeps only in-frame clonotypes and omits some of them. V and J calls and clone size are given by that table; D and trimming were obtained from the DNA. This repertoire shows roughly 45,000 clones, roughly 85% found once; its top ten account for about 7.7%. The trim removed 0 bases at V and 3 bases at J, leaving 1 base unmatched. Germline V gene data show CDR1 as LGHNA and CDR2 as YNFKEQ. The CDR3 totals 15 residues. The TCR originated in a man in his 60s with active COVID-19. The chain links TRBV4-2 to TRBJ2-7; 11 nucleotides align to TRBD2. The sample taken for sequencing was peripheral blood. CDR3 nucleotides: TGTGCCAGCAGCCAAGATACTAGCGGGAGCTACGAGCAGTACTTC. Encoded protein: CASSQDTSGSYEQYF.